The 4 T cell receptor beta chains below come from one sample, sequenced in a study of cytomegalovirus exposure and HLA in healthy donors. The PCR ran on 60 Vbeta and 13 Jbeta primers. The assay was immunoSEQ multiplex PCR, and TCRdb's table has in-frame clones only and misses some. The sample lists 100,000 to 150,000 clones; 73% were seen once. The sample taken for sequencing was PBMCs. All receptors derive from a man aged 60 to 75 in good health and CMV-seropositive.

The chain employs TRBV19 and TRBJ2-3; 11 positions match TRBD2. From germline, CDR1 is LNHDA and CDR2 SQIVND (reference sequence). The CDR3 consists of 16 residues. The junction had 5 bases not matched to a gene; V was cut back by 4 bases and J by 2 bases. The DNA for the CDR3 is TGTGCCAGTAGTAAGGGTAGCGGGGGGGTCACAGATACGCAGTATTTT. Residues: CASSKGSGGVTDTQYF.

The CDR3 DNA reads TGTGCCAGAGAGAAAGGGGAATGGTCCTTCTACAATGAGCAGTTCTTC. As protein: CAREKGEWSFYNEQFF. The gene calls are TRBV21-1 and TRBJ2-1; TRBD1 was called by the table and not checked on the DNA. TRBV21-1 has pseudogene status. This CDR3 spans 16 amino acids.

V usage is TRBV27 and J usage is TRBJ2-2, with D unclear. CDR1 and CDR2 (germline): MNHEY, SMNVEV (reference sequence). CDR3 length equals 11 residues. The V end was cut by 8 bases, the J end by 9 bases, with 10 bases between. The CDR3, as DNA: TGTGCCAGCCGCCAGGATAGGGAGCTGTTTTTT. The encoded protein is CASRQDRELFF.

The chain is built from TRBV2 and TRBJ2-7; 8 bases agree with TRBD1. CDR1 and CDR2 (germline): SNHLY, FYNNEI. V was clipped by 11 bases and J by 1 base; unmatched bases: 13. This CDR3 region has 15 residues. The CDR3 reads CAVQGGTGSSYEQYF. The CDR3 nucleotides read TGTGCCGTCCAAGGCGGGACAGGCTCATCCTACGAGCAGTACTTC.